This passage covers 16 T cell receptor beta chains from one sample sequenced in a study of spatial heterogeneity in lung cancer. TCRdb independently ran MiXCR on the 5' RACE reads; one entry per CDR3 protein. The profile shows some 120,000 distinct CDR3 sequences, 12% of them singletons. Time point here: blood at routine non-recurrence follow-up after resection. Extraction of whole RNA from tumor, nontumor lung or frozen PBMC preceded unsorted sequencing. Sequenced material: PBMCs, taken at follow-up. The receptor set was obtained from a male donor with early-stage non-small cell lung cancer.

V usage is TRBV28 and J usage is TRBJ1-1, with D perhaps TRBD1 (6 bases). The CDR3 has 14 amino acids. Germline loops: CDR1 MDHEN, CDR2 SYDVKM. V lost 7 bases to trimming and J lost 0 bases, with 12 bases between them. The CDR3, as DNA: TGTGCCAGCACCTCACAGGGAATGAACACTGAAGCTTTCTTT. It yields the protein CASTSQGMNTEAFF.

This clonotype was detected a few times. The chain recombines TRBV4-2 with TRBJ1-1; TRBD1 might be the D (5 bases). CDR1 and CDR2 from the germline V gene are LGHNA and YNFKEQ. CDR3 length: 15 residues. V lost 0 bases to trimming and J lost 0 bases, with 8 bases between them. This CDR3 reads CASSQEQVMNTEAFF. In nucleotides, the CDR3 is TGTGCCAGCAGCCAAGAACAGGTAATGAACACTGAAGCTTTCTTT.

This chain joins TRBV4-1 and TRBJ2-7, with 10 bases fitting TRBD1. This CDR3 has 17 amino acids. The germline V gene has CDR1 MGHRA and CDR2 YSYEKL. With V trimmed by 2 bases and J by 1 base, 8 bases remained unmatched. The DNA of the CDR3 is TGCGCCAGCAGCCAATTCGGGGCGGGACAGGGGTCCTACGAGCAGTACTTC. This codes for CASSQFGAGQGSYEQYF.

This clonotype appeared once. The chain employs TRBV20-1 and TRBJ2-1; tentatively, D is TRBD2 (6 bases). The V end lost 1 base, the J end lost 4 bases, and 14 bases lay between the germline ends. This CDR3 is built from 15 residues. CDR1 is DFQATT and CDR2 is SNEGSKA in the germline V gene (reference sequence). CDR3 DNA sequence: TGCAGTGCTAGAGTTCTAGCGTCCTCATACAATGAGCAGTTCTTC. Protein: CSARVLASSYNEQFF.

This rearrangement joins TRBV6-2 or TRBV6-3 to TRBJ2-7; possibly TRBD2 for D (5 bases). V was pared by 6 bases and J by 6 bases, with 21 bases between. The germline CDR1 and CDR2 sequences are MNHEY and SVGEGT. This CDR3 contains 15 residues. This CDR3 reads CASRSIEVRESEQYF. CDR3 in DNA: TGTGCCAGCAGATCAATCGAGGTTCGGGAAAGCGAGCAGTACTTC.

This clonotype was recorded many times. The gene calls are TRBV13 and TRBJ2-1; D perhaps matches TRBD2 (6 bases). In germline, CDR1 is PRHDT, CDR2 FYEKMQ (reference sequence). This CDR3 contains 15 residues. The ends were cut back, 6 bases at V and 1 base at J, with 13 bases in the middle. CDR3 in amino acids: CASRSSGWSYNEQFF. The DNA of the CDR3 is TGTGCCAGCAGGTCAAGCGGGTGGTCCTACAATGAGCAGTTCTTC. The full variable domain, in which reference TRBV13 and TRBJ2-1 provide the parts outside the CDR3, is AAGVIQSPRHLIKEKRETATLKCYPIPRHDTVYWYQQGPGQDPQFLISFYEKMQSDKGSIPDRFSAQQFSDYHSELNMSSLELGDSALYFCASRSSGWSYNEQFFGPGTRLTVL.

The sample holds many counts of this clonotype. This chain links TRBV4-1 with TRBJ2-3, with D perhaps matching TRBD2 (5 bases). The germline CDR1 and CDR2 sequences are MGHRA and YSYEKL. The CDR3 is 16 residues long. V was trimmed by 0 bases and J by 4 bases, leaving 14 bases between them. CDR3 protein: CASSQEGFPAADTQYF. The CDR3 region has the DNA TGCGCCAGCAGCCAAGAAGGTTTCCCAGCGGCAGATACGCAGTATTTT.

This clonotype was recorded many times. The chain joins TRBV6-5 to TRBJ1-6, with 7 bases lining up with TRBD1. Germline trimming cut 0 bases from V and 5 bases from J; bases unmatched to any gene: 4. CDR3 size: 16 residues. Per the germline V gene, CDR1 is MNHEY and CDR2 is SVGAGI. The CDR3 here is CASSYSWTGDNSPLHF. In DNA form, the CDR3 reads TGTGCCAGCAGTTACTCCTGGACAGGAGATAATTCACCCCTCCACTTT.

This clonotype was counted a few times. The chain links TRBV7-2 to TRBJ2-2, with a weak D call TRBD1 (6 bases). Germline V gives CDR1 SGHTA, CDR2 FQGNSA. The CDR3 totals 15 residues. Trimming shortened V by 3 bases and J by 1 base, and 9 bases separated the two germline ends. CDR3: CASSLTGQNTGELFF. CDR3 nucleotides: TGTGCCAGCAGCTTGACGGGACAGAACACCGGGGAGCTGTTTTTT.

The chain links TRBV10-3 to TRBJ2-4; the D gene could be TRBD1 or TRBD2 (5 bases each). Trimming left V 4 bases short and J 6 bases short, with 13 bases between. This CDR3 contains 14 residues. Germline CDR1 is ENHRY and CDR2 is SYGVKD. The CDR3 sequence: CAISGGSESNIQYF. As DNA, the CDR3 is TGTGCCATCAGTGGGGGGAGTGAATCAAACATTCAGTACTTC.

The sample holds many counts of this clonotype. The chain couples TRBV20-1 to TRBJ2-7; 7 bases are a match to TRBD2. V lost 1 base to trimming and J lost 2 bases; unmatched junction nucleotides: 5. The V gene's germline CDR1 is DFQATT and CDR2 SNEGSKA (reference sequence). This CDR3 spans 14 amino acids. The CDR3 loop reads CSARAPGGPYEQYF. CDR3 DNA sequence: TGCAGTGCTAGAGCCCCGGGAGGTCCCTACGAGCAGTACTTC.

V and J are TRBV24-1 and TRBJ2-5; possibly TRBD1 or TRBD2 for D (7 bases each). Germline V gives CDR1 KGHDR, CDR2 SFDVKD. The CDR3 is 13 residues long. Trimming took off 7 bases at V and 5 bases at J, with 13 bases between the two ends. The chain's CDR3 is CATSGTAGETQYF. The CDR3, as DNA: TGTGCCACCAGCGGGACAGCGGGGGAGACCCAGTACTTC.

The genes are TRBV28 and TRBJ2-7, with 8 nucleotides matching TRBD1. This CDR3 has 16 amino acids. J lost 5 bases, V lost 7 bases, and 16 bases had no gene match. Germline V CDR1 and CDR2: MDHEN, SYDVKM. CDR3 protein: CASIPQKGQALDEQYF. In DNA, the CDR3 is TGTGCCAGCATCCCCCAAAAGGGACAGGCGTTGGACGAGCAGTACTTC.

The chain recombines TRBV12-5 with TRBJ1-1, with a tentative D call TRBD1 (6 bases). The CDR3 consists of 15 residues. Trimming cost V 7 bases and J 3 bases, with 18 bases left between them. Germline V gene sequence: CDR1 LGHNT, CDR2 FRNRAP. The chain's CDR3 is CASARGGQGDTEAFF. For the CDR3, the DNA is TGTGCTAGTGCCCGGGGGGGCCAGGGCGACACTGAAGCTTTCTTT.

The sample holds a few counts of this clonotype. This chain connects TRBV5-5 to TRBJ2-5; possible D gene TRBD2, 7 bases. With 3 bases removed from V and 4 bases from J, the gap between germline ends came to 19 bases. This CDR3 region has 16 residues. Germline assignment: CDR1 SGHKS and CDR2 YYEKEE (reference sequence). The CDR3 is CASSSNSGGPTETQYF. CDR3 sequence (DNA): TGTGCCAGCAGCTCAAATTCCGGGGGGCCTACAGAGACCCAGTACTTC.

This clonotype was seen a few times. CDR3 region: CSARNPRDRGNEQFF. CDR3 sequence (DNA): TGCAGTGCTAGAAATCCCCGGGACAGGGGCAATGAGCAGTTCTTC. J is TRBJ2-1 and V is TRBV20-1; 10 bases agree with TRBD1. Per germline, CDR1 DFQATT and CDR2 SNEGSKA (reference sequence). J lost 6 bases, V lost 2 bases, and 7 bases had no gene match. The CDR3 extends over 15 amino acids.